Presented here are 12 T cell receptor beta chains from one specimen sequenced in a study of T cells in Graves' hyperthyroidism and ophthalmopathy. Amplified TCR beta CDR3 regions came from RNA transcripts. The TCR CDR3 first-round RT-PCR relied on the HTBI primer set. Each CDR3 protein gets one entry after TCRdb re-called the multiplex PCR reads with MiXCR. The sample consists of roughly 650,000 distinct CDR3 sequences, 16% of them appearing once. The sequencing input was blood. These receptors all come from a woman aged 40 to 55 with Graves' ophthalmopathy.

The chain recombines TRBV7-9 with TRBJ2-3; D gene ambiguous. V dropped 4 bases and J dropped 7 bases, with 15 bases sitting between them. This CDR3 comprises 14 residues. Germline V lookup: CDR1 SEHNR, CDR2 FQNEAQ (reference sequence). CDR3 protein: CASSSGSVPNTQYF. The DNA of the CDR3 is TGTGCCAGCAGCTCTGGATCTGTTCCCAATACGCAGTATTTT.

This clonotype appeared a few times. DNA for the CDR3: TGTGCCAGCAGCCAATCGGGACAGGGAGGTTCACCCCTCCACTTT. Its protein product is CASSQSGQGGSPLHF. The V call is TRBV16, the J call TRBJ1-6; 9 bases map to TRBD1. Losses at the gene ends were 0 bases for V and 9 bases for J; bases not matched to a gene: 3. The CDR3 sequence is 15 residues long. Germline lookup yields CDR1 KGHSY and CDR2 FQNENV.

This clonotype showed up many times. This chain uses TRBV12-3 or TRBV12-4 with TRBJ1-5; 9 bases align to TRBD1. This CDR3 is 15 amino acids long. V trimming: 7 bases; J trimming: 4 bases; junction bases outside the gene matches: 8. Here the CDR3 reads CASTQGQGGNQPQHF. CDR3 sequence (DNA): TGTGCCAGCACCCAGGGACAGGGAGGGAATCAGCCCCAGCATTTT.

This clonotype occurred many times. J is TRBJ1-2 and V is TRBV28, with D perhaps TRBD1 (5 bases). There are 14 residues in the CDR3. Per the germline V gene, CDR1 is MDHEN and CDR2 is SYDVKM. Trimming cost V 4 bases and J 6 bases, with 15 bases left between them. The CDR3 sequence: CASSSSGALDGYTF. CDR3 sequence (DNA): TGTGCCAGCAGTTCCTCCGGGGCCCTGGATGGCTACACCTTC.

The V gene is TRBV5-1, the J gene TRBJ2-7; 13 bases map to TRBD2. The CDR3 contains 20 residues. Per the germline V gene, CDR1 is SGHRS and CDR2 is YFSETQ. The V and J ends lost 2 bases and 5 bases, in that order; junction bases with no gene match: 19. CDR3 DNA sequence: TGCGCCAGCAGCTTCTCCCCGACTTTACTAGCGGGAGGGCCGATTAACGAGCAGTACTTC. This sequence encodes CASSFSPTLLAGGPINEQYF.

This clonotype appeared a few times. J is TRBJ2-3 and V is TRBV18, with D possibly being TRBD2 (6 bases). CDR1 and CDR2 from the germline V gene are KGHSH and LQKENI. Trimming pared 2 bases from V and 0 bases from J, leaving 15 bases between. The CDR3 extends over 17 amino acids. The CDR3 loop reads CASSPGSAGFSTDTQYF. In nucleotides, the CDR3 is TGTGCCAGCTCACCAGGGTCAGCGGGTTTTAGCACAGATACGCAGTATTTT.

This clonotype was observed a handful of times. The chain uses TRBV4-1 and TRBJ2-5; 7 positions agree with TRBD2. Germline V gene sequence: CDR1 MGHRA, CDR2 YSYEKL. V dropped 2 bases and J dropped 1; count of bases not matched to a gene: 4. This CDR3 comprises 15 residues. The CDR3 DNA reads TGCGCCAGCAGCCAAAAAAGCGGGATCCAAGAGACCCAGTACTTC. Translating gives CASSQKSGIQETQYF.

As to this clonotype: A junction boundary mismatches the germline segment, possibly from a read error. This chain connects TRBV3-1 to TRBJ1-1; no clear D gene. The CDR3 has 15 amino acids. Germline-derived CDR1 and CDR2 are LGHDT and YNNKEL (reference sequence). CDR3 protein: CASSQGPAVNTEAFF. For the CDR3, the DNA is TGCGCCAGCAGCCAAGGACCGGCGGTGAACACTGAAGCTTTCTTT.

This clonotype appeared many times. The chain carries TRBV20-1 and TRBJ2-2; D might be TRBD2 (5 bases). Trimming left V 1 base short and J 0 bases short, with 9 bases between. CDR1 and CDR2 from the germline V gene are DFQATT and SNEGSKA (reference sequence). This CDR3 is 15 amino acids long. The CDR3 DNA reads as TGCAGTGCTAGAGGAGGGCCCGCGAACACCGGGGAGCTGTTTTTT. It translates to CSARGGPANTGELFF.

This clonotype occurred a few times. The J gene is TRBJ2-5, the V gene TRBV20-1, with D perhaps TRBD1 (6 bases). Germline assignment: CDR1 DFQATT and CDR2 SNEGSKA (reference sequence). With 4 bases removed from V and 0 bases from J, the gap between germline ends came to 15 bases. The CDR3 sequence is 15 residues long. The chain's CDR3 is CSATGEFGYQETQYF. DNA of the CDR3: TGCAGTGCTACAGGGGAGTTTGGGTACCAAGAGACCCAGTACTTC.

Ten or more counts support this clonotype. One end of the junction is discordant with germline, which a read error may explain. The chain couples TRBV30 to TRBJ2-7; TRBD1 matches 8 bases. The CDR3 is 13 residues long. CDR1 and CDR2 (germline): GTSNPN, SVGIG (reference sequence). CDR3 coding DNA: TGTGCCTGGAGTACTACAGGGGGACGACAGCAGTATTTC. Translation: CAWSTTGGRQQYF.

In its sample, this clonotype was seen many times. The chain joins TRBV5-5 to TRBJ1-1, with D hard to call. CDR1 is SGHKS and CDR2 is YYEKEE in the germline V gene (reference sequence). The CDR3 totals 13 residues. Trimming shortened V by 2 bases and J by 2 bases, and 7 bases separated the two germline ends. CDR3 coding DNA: TGTGCCAGCAGCTTTACAGCTAACACTGAAGCTTTCTTT. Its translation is CASSFTANTEAFF.